One sample yielded the 17 T cell receptor beta chains listed below, sequenced in a study of cytomegalovirus exposure and HLA in healthy donors. Amplification used 60 Vbeta primers and 13 Jbeta primers. Clones were sequenced by immunoSEQ multiplex PCR, and TCRdb holds only the in-frame ones, with some missing. The sample records approximately 82,000 clones, 10% being singletons. The sample comprised PBMCs. The receptors stem from a man aged 55 to 70 in good health and CMV-seropositive.

This clone was counted only a few times. J is TRBJ1-5 and V is TRBV7-9, with 7 bases matching TRBD1. The CDR3 runs to 17 residues. Germline CDR1 reads SEHNR; CDR2 reads FQNEAQ (reference sequence). Losses at the gene ends were 5 bases for V and 7 bases for J; bases not matched to a gene: 17. In DNA, the CDR3 is TGTGCCAGCAGCGCAAGTAGACAGGGCCCTGGCGGCCAGCCCCAGCATTTT. Amino acid sequence: CASSASRQGPGGQPQHF.

This chain uses TRBV4-2 with TRBJ2-1, with a possible D match to TRBD2 (5 bases). This CDR3 is built from 15 residues. Trimming removed 1 base at V and 3 bases at J, with 10 bases between. CDR1 is LGHNA and CDR2 is YNFKEQ in the germline V gene. CDR3 in DNA: TGTGCCAGCAGCCAAGCGAGCGGAATCTACAATGAGCAGTTCTTC. Translated: CASSQASGIYNEQFF.

CDR3 in amino acids: CASSDVGTEAFF. CDR3 nucleotides: TGCGCCAGCAGTGATGTCGGGACAGAAGCTTTCTTT. V is TRBV10-2 and J is TRBJ1-1; possible D gene TRBD1, 6 bases. CDR3 size: 12 residues. Germline V gene sequence: CDR1 WSHSY, CDR2 SAAADI. V was clipped by 3 bases and J by 8 bases, with 10 bases between them.

The chain is built from TRBV27 and TRBJ2-6, with unresolved D. From germline, CDR1 is MNHEY and CDR2 SMNVEV (reference sequence). This CDR3 spans 14 amino acids. Trimming left V 5 bases short and J 3 bases short, with 8 bases between. The CDR3 DNA sequence: TGTGCCAGCAGTAGCTTGTTTGGGGCCAACGTCCTGACTTTC. Amino acids: CASSSLFGANVLTF.

This clone was observed a handful of times. The chain links TRBV5-1 to TRBJ2-6; D not certain. CDR1 is SGHRS and CDR2 is YFSETQ in the germline V gene. This CDR3 comprises 14 residues. Trimming left V 4 bases short and J 2 bases short, with 7 bases between. The CDR3 region has the DNA TGCGCCAGCAGCCTTACAGCTGGGGCCAACGTCCTGACTTTC. As protein: CASSLTAGANVLTF.

This clone was seen a handful of times. The chain joins TRBV30 to TRBJ2-7; 12 nucleotides agree with TRBD2. V trimming: 0 bases; J trimming: 7 bases; junction bases outside the gene matches: 13. The germline V gene encodes CDR1 GTSNPN and CDR2 SVGIG (reference sequence). The CDR3 contains 17 residues. The CDR3 region is CAWSVSRDSSGGVEQYF. The CDR3 DNA reads TGTGCCTGGAGTGTATCCCGCGACTCTAGCGGGGGGGTTGAGCAGTACTTC.

In its sample, this clone was seen a few times. The sample carries other DNA sequences with the same CDR3. The CDR3 DNA reads as TGTGCAAGCAGTGAAGCGGACGGGACACAACGATACGAGCAGTCAGTC. This gives the protein CASSEADGTQRYEQSV. The chain has TRBV2 and TRBJ2-7; a weak D match, TRBD1 (6 bases). The germline V gene has CDR1 SNHLY and CDR2 FYNNEI. The CDR3 length is 16 residues.

The chain couples TRBV19 to TRBJ2-2, with a weak D call TRBD2 (5 bases). Deletions cut 2 bases from V and 0 bases from J, with 10 bases between. Per germline, CDR1 LNHDA and CDR2 SQIVND (reference sequence). This CDR3 has 16 residues. As DNA, the CDR3 is TGTGCCAGTAGTATACCAGCGGCTACGAACACCGGGGAGCTGTTTTTT. Translating it yields CASSIPAATNTGELFF.

To note about this clone: A read error may produce the germline difference seen at one junction end. This chain links TRBV18 with TRBJ2-7; TRBD1 might be the D (6 bases). The germline CDR1 and CDR2 sequences are KGHSH and LQKENI. This CDR3 has 18 residues. Here the CDR3 DNA reads TGTGCCAGCTCCCTGCGGAGGACGGGCGGAGGCAACAGGGACGAGCAGTCCTTC. Its translation: CASSLRRTGGGNRDEQSF.

This clone was picked up a small number of times. V is TRBV30 and J is TRBJ2-3; 10 nucleotides agree with TRBD2. This CDR3 spans 16 amino acids. V lost 5 bases, J lost 0 bases, and 8 bases stayed unmatched. Per germline, CDR1 GTSNPN and CDR2 SVGIG (reference sequence). As DNA, the CDR3 is TGTGCCTGGGGACGCGTAGCGGGGGGTAGCACAGATACGCAGTATTTT. Encoded protein: CAWGRVAGGSTDTQYF.

CDR3 bases: TGTGCCAGTAGTATAGGGACAGGGGGTGAAGCTTTCTTT. Amino acids: CASSIGTGGEAFF. The chain links TRBV19 to TRBJ1-1; 10 nucleotides line up with TRBD1. The CDR3 has 13 amino acids. CDR1 LNHDA and CDR2 SQIVND come from the germline V gene (reference sequence). V was clipped by 1 base and J by 7 bases; unmatched bases: 0. The whole variable domain, remainder taken from reference TRBV19 and TRBJ1-1, is DGGITQSPKYLFRKEGQNVTLSCEQNLNHDAMYWYRQDPGQGLRLIYYSQIVNDFQKGDIAEGYSVSREKKESFPLTVTSAQKNPTAFYLCASSIGTGGEAFFGQGTRLTVV.

This clone came up a few times. DNA for the CDR3: TGTGCCAGCAGCCTAGGACTGAACACCGGGGAGCTGTTTTTT. Translating gives CASSLGLNTGELFF. This chain uses TRBV9 with TRBJ2-2; tentative D call: TRBD2 (5 bases). This CDR3 region has 14 residues. Germline V gene sequence: CDR1 SGDLS, CDR2 YYNGEE. The V gene lost 4 bases and the J gene lost 1 base, with 8 bases spanning the gap. The variable domain in full, with the rest retrieved from reference TRBV9 and TRBJ2-2, is DSGVTQTPKHLITATGQRVTLRCSPRSGDLSVYWYQQSLDQGLQFLIQYYNGEERAKGNILERFSAQQFPDLHSELNLSSLELGDSALYFCASSLGLNTGELFFGEGSRLTVL.

V is TRBV5-1 and J is TRBJ2-5; D call uncertain. The CDR3 contains 15 residues. Germline V lookup: CDR1 SGHRS, CDR2 YFSETQ. Between the trimmed V and J ends, which lost 1 base and 4 bases, there was a span of 14 bases. The CDR3 DNA is TGCGCCAGCAGCTTGTTCCCGAACCGAGCAGAGACCCAGTACTTC. It encodes CASSLFPNRAETQYF.

This clone was observed a few times. The chain links TRBV19 to TRBJ2-3, with 9 bases lining up with TRBD2. CDR1 LNHDA and CDR2 SQIVND come from the germline V gene (reference sequence). With 11 bases clipped from V and 1 base from J, the junction kept 13 bases outside the gene matches. There are 16 residues in the CDR3. The CDR3 DNA sequence: TGTGCCGCCGGGGCGGGAGGGCGTTCTGGCACAGATACGCAGTATTTT. It translates to CAAGAGGRSGTDTQYF.

The CDR3 here is CASSQGTGKPQETQYF. CDR3 DNA: TGCGCCAGCAGCCAAGGGACAGGCAAACCACAAGAGACCCAGTACTTC. The chain is built from TRBV5-1 and TRBJ2-5; 8 bases fit TRBD1. Germline assignment: CDR1 SGHRS and CDR2 YFSETQ. This CDR3 region has 16 residues. The V segment lost 4 bases and the J segment 2 bases; nucleotides outside the gene matches: 10.

This clone was seen more than once but under ten times. The chain is built from TRBV7-3 and TRBJ2-1, with 9 bases lining up with TRBD2. Trimming cost V 5 bases and J 0 bases; bases outside gene matches: 8. CDR1 and CDR2 (germline): SGHTA, FQGTGA. The CDR3 is made up of 17 amino acids. The CDR3 DNA sequence: TGTGCCAGCAGCCCCCAGGGGCGGGGGGGCTCCTACAATGAGCAGTTCTTC. Its translation: CASSPQGRGGSYNEQFF.

This rearrangement joins TRBV18 to TRBJ2-2; maybe TRBD2 (6 bases). The CDR3 is 13 amino acids. Trimming removed 5 bases from V and 7 bases from J, with 11 bases in between. Per germline, CDR1 KGHSH and CDR2 LQKENI. CDR3 bases: TGTGCCAGCTCAGCGGACTATGGCGGGGAGCTGTTTTTT. Its translation: CASSADYGGELFF.